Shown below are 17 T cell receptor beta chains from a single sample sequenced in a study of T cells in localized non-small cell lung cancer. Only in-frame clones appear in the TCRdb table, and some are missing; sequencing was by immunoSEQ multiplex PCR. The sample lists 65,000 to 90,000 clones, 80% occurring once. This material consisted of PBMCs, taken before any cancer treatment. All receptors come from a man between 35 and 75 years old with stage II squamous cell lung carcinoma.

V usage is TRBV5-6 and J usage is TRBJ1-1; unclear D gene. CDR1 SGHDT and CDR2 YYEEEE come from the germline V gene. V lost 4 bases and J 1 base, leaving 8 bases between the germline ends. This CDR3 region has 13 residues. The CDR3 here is CASSQRRNTEAFF. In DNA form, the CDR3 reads TGTGCCAGCAGCCAACGAAGGAACACTGAAGCTTTCTTT. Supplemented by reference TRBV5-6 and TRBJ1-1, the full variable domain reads DAGVTQSPTHLIKTRGQQVTLRCSPKSGHDTVSWYQQALGQGPQFIFQYYEEEERQRGNFPDRFSGHQFPNYSSELNVNALLLGDSALYLCASSQRRNTEAFFGQGTRLTVV.

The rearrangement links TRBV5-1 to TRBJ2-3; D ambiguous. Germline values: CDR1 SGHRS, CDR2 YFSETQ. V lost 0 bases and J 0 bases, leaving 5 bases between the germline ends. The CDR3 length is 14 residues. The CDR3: CASSLAGSTDTQYF. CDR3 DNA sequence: TGCGCCAGCAGCTTGGCCGGGAGCACAGATACGCAGTATTTT.

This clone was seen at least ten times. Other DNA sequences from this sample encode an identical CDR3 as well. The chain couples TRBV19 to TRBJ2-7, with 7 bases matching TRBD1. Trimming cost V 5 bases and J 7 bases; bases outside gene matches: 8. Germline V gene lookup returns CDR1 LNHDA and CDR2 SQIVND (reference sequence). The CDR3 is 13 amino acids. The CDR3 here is CASSQQGLREQYF. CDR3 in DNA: TGTGCCAGTAGTCAACAGGGGCTGAGGGAGCAGTACTTC.

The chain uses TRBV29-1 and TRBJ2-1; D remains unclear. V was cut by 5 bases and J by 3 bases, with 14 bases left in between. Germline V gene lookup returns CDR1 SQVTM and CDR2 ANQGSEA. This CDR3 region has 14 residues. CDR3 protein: CSVTSGPDYNEQFF. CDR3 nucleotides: TGCAGCGTTACCTCCGGGCCGGACTACAATGAGCAGTTCTTC.

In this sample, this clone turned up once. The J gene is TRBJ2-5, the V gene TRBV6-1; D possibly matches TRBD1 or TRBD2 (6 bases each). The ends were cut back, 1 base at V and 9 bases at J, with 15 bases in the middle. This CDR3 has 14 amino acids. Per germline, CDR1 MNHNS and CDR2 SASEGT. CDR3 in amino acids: CASSEVGGRVPQYF. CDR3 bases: TGTGCCAGCAGTGAAGTTGGGGGGCGCGTGCCCCAGTACTTC.

DNA of the CDR3: TGTGCCAGCAGCCGGGGATCCCTGAATGAGCAGTTCTTC. Residues: CASSRGSLNEQFF. This chain connects TRBV5-8 to TRBJ2-1, with a possible D match to TRBD2 (5 bases). This CDR3 has 13 residues. Germline V gives CDR1 SGHTS, CDR2 YDEGEE. V was cut by 4 bases and J by 7 bases, with 12 bases left in between.

The CDR3 DNA is TGTGCCAGTAGTAAGGACAGGCATGCTAACTATGGCTACACCTTC. Translating it yields CASSKDRHANYGYTF. The chain combines TRBV19 with TRBJ1-2; 7 bases are a match to TRBD1. Germline values: CDR1 LNHDA, CDR2 SQIVND (reference sequence). The CDR3 runs 15 residues. The V gene end was trimmed by 4 bases and the J gene end by 0 bases; junction bases not matched to a gene: 5.

CDR3 DNA sequence: TGTGCCAGCAGCCCTAGACTAGCGGCAACCTACGAGCAGTACTTC. The encoded protein is CASSPRLAATYEQYF. The rearrangement uses TRBV7-9 and TRBJ2-7; TRBD2 agrees at 9 bases. CDR1 and CDR2 from the germline V gene are SEHNR and FQNEAQ (reference sequence). Trimming cost V 5 bases and J 2 bases; bases outside gene matches: 7. The CDR3 spans 15 residues.

The chain's CDR3 is CASSQEPGAYNEQFF. DNA of the CDR3: TGCGCCAGCAGCCAAGAGCCAGGAGCCTACAATGAGCAGTTCTTC. The gene calls are TRBV4-1 and TRBJ2-1; D unresolved. CDR1 and CDR2 (germline): MGHRA, YSYEKL. V lost 0 bases, J lost 2 bases, and 8 bases lay in between. The CDR3 has 15 residues.

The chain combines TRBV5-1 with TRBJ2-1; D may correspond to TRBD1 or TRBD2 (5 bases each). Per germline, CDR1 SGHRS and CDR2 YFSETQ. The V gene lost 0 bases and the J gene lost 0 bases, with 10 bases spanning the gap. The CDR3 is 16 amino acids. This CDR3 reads CASSLGGDSSYNEQFF. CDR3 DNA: TGCGCCAGCAGCTTGGGAGGGGATAGCTCCTACAATGAGCAGTTCTTC.

The CDR3 sequence: CAIARDGNSPLHF. The CDR3 nucleotides read TGTGCCATCGCGCGGGACGGAAATTCACCCCTCCACTTT. The rearrangement uses TRBV10-3 and TRBJ1-6, with D maybe TRBD1 (5 bases). The V and J ends lost 8 bases and 7 bases respectively, with 12 bases between them. CDR1 ENHRY and CDR2 SYGVKD come from the germline V gene. The CDR3 covers 13 residues.

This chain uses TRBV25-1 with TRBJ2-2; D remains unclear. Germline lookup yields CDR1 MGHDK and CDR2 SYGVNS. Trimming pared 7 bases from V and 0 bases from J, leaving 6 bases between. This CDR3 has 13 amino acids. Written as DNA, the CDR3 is TGTGCCAGCAACAGCGCGAACACCGGGGAGCTGTTTTTT. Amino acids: CASNSANTGELFF.

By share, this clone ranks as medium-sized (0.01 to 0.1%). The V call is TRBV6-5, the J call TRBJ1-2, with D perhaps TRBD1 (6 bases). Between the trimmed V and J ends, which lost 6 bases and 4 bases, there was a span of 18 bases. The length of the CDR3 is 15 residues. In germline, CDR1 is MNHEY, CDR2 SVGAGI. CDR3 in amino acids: CASRGPSTGLYGYTF. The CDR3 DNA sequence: TGTGCCAGCAGGGGCCCCTCCACAGGGCTCTATGGCTACACCTTC.

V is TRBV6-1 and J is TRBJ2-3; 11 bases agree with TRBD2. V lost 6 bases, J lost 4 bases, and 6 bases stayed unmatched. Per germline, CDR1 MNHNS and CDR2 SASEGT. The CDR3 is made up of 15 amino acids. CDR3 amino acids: CASSALAGASDTQYF. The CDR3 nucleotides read TGTGCCAGCAGCGCACTAGCGGGAGCTTCAGATACGCAGTATTTT.

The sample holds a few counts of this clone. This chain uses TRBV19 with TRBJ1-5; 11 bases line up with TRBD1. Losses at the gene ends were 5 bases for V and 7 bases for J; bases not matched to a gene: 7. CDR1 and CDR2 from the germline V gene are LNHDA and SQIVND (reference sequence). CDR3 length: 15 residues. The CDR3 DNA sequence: TGTGCCAGTAGTGTAGGACAGGGGGCGGGACAGCCCCAGCATTTT. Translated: CASSVGQGAGQPQHF.

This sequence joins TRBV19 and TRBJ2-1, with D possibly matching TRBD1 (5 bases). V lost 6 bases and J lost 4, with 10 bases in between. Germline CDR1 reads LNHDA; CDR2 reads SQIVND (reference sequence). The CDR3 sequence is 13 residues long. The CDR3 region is CASRTQGYNEQFF. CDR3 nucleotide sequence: TGTGCCAGTAGGACCCAGGGTTACAATGAGCAGTTCTTC.

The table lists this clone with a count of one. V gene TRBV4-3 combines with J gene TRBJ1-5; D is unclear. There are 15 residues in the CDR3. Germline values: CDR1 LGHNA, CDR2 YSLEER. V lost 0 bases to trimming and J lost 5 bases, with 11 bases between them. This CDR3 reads CASSQDLGGYQPQHF. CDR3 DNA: TGCGCCAGCAGCCAAGATCTCGGAGGCTATCAGCCCCAGCATTTT.